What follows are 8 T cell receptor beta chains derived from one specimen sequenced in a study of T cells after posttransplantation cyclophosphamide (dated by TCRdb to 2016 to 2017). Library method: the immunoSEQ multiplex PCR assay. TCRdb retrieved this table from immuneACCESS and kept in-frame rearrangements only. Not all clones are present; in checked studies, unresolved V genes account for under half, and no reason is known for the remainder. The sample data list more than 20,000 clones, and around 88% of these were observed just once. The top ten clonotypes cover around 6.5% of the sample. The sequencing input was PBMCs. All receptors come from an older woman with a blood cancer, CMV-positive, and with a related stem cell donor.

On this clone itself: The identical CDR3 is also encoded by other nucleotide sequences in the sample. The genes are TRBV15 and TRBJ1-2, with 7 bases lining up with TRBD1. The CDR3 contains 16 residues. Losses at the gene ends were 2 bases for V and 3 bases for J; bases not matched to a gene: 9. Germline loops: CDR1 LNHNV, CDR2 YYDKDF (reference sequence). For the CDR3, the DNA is TGTGCCACCAGCAGAACCGGGACAGAACGTTACTATGGCTACACCTTC. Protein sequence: CATSRTGTERYYGYTF.

Written as DNA, the CDR3 is TGTGCCTTTTCGGACAGCTTTAATCAGCCCCAGCATTTT. This translates into CAFSDSFNQPQHF. V gene TRBV30 combines with J gene TRBJ1-5; tentative D call: TRBD1 (6 bases). The germline gives CDR1 GTSNPN, CDR2 SVGIG (reference sequence). CDR3 size: 13 residues. Trimming took 7 bases from V and 4 from J, leaving 14 bases between them.

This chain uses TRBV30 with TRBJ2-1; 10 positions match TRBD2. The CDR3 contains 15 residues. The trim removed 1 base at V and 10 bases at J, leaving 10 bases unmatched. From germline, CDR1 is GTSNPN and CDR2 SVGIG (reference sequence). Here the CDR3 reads CAWSGGQREGPEQFF. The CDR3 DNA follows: TGTGCCTGGAGTGGGGGCCAGCGGGAGGGCCCGGAGCAGTTCTTC.

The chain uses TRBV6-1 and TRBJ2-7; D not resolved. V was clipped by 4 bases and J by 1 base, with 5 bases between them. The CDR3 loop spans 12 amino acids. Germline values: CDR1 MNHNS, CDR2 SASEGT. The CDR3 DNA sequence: TGTGCCAGCAGTGCGCTATCCTACGAGCAGTACTTC. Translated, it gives CASSALSYEQYF.

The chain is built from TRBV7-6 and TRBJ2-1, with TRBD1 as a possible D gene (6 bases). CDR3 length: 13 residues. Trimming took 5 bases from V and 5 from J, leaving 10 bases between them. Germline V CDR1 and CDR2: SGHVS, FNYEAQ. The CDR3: CASSRGQNNEQFF. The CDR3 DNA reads TGTGCCAGCAGCCGCGGACAGAACAATGAGCAGTTCTTC.

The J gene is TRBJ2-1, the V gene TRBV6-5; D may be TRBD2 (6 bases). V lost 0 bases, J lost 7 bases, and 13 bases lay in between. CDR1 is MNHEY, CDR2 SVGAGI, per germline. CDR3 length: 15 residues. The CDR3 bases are TGTGCCAGCAGTTACTCTAGCGGTCGGCGGAATGAGCAGTTCTTC. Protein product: CASSYSSGRRNEQFF.

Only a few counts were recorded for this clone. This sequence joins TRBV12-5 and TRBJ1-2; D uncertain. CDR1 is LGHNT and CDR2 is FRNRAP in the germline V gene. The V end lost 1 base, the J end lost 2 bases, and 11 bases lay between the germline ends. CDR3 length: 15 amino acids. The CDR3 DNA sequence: TGTGCTAGTGGTTTGGACAATGACGGGAACTATGGCTACACCTTC. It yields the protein CASGLDNDGNYGYTF.

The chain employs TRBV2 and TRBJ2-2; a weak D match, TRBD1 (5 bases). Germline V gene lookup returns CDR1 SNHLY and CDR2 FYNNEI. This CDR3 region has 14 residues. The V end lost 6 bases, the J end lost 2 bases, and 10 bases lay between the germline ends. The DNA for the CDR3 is TGTGCCAGCAGGGTGACAGTAAACACCGGGGAGCTGTTTTTT. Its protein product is CASRVTVNTGELFF.